The clone carrying this TCR beta chain turned up a few times. Its antigen is unidentified. TCRdb reanalysed the 5' RACE reads using MiXCR and keeps one entry per CDR3 protein. The data show roughly 230,000 distinct CDR3 sequences, with around 8% seen just once and 3% to 3.5% held by the top ten. The sample is drawn from a study of identical twins. Whole-study findings and limits: Those out-of-frame alpha sequences shared by twins showed an excess of low generation probability. Twins showed weaker excess sharing in their beta out-of-frame sequences.

With V trimmed by 0 bases and J by 2 bases, 9 bases remained unmatched. Germline-derived CDR1 and CDR2 are LGHDT and YNNKEL (reference sequence). The CDR3 runs to 17 residues. Separately, the same data were catalogued under a study of yellow fever vaccine responses in identical twins. From that second work: Reportedly, twins' vaccine T cell responses looked partly convergent and partly personalized.

The clonotype comes from a woman aged 18-29 years in good health. The rearrangement uses TRBV3-1 and TRBJ2-7, with 8 nucleotides matching TRBD1. What was sequenced was CD8+ T cells sorted from blood. DNA of the CDR3: TGTGCCAGCAGCCAAGAGCCAGGGGGCTCACTTACCTACGAGCAGTACTTC. As protein: CASSQEPGGSLTYEQYF.